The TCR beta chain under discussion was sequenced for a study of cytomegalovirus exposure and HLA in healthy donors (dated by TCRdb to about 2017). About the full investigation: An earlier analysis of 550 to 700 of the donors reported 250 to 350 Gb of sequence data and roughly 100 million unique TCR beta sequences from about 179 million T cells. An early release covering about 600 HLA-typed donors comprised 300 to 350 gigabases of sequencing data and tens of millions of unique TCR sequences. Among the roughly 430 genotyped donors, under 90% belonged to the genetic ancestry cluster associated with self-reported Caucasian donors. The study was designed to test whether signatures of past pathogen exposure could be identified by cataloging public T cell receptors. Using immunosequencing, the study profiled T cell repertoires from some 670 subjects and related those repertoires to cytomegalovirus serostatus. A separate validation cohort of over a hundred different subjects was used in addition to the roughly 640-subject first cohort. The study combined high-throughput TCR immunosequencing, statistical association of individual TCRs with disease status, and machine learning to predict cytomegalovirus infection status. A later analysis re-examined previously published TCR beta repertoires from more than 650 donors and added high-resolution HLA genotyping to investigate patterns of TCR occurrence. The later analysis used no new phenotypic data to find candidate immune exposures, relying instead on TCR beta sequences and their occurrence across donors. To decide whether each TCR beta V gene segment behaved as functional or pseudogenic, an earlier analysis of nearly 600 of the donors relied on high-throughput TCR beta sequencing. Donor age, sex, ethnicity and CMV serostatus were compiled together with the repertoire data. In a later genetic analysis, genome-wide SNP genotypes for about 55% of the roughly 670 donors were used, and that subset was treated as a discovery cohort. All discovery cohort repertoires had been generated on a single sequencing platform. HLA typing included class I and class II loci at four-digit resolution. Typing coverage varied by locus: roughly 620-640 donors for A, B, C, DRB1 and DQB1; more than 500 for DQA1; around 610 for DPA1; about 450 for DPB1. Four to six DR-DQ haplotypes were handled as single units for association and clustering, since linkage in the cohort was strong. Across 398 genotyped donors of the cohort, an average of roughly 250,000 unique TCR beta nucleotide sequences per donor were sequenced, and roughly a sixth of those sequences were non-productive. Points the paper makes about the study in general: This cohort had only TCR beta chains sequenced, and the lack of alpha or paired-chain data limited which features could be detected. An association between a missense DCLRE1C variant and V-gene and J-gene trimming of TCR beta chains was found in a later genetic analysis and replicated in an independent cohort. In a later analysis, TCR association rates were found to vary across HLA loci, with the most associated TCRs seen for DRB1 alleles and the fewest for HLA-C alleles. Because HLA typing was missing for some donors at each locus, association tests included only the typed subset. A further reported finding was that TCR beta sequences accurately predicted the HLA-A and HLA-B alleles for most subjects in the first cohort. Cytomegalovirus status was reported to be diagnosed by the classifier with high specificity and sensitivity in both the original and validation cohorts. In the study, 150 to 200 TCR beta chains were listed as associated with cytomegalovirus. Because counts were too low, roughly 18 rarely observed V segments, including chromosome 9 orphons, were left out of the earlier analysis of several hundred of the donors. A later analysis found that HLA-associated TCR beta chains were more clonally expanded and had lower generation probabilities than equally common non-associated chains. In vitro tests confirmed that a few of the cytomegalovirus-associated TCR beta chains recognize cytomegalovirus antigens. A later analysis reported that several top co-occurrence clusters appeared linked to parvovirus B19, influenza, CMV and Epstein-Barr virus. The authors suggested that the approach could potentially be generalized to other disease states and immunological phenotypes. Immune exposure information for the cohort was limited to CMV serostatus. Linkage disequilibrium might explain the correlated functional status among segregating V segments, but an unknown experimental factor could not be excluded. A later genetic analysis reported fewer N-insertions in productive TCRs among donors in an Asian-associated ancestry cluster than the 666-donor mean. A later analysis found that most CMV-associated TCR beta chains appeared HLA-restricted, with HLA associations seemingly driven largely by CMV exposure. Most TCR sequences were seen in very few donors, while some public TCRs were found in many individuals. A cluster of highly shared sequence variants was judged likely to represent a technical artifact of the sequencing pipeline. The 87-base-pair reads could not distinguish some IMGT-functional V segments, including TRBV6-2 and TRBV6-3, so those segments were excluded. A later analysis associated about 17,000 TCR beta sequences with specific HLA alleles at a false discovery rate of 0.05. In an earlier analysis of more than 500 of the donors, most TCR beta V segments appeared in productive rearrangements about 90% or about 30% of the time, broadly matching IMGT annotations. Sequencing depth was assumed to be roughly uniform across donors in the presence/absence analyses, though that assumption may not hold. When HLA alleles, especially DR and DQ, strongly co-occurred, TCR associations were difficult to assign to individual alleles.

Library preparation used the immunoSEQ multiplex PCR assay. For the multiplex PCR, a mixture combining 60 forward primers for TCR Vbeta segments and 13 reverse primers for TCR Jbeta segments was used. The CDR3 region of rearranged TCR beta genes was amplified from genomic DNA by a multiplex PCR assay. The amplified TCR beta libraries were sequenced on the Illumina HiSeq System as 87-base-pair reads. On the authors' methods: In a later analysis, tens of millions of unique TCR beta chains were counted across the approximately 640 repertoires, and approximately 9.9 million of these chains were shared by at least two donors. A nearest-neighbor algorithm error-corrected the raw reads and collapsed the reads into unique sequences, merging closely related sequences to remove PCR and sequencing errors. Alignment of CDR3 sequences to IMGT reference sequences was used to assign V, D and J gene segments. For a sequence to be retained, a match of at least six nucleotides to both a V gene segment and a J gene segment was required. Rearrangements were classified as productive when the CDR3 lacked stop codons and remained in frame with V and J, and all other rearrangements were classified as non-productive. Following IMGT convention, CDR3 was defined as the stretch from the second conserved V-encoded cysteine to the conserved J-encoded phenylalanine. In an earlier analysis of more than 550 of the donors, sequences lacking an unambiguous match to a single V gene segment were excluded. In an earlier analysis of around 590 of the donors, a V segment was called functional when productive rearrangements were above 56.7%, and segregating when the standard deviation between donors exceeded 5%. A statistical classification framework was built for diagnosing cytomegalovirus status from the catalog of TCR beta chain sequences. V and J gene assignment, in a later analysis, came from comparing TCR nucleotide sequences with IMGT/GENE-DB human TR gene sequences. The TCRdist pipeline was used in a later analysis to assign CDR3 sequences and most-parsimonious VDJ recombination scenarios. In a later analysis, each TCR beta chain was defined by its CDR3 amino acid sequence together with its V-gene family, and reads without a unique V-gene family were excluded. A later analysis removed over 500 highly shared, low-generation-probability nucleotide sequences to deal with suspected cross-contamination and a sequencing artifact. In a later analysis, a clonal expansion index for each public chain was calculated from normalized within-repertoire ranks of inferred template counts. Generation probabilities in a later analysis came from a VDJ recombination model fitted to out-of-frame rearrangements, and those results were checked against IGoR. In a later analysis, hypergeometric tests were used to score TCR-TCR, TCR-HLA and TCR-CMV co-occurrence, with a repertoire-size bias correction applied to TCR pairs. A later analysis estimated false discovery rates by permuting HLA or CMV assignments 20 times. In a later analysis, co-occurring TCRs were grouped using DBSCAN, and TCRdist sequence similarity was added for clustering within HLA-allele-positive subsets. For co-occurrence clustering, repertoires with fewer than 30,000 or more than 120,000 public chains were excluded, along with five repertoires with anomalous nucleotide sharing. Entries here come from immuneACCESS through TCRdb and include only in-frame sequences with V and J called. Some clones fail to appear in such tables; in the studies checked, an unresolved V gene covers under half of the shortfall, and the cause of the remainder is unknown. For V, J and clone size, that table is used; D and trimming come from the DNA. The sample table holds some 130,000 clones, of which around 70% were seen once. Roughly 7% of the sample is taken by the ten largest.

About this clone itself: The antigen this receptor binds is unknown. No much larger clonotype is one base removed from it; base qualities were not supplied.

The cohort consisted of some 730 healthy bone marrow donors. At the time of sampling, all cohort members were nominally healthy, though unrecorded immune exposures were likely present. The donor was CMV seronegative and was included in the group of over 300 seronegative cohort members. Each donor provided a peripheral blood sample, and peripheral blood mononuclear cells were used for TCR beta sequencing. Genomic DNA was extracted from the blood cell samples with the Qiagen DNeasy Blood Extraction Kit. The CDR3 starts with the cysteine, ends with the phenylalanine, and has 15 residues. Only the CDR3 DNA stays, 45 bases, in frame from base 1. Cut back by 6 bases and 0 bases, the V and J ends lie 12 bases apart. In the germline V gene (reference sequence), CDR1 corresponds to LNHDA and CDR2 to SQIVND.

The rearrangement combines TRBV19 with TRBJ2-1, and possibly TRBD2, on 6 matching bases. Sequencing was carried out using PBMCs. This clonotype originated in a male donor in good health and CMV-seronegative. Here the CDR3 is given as CASRPGTVSYNEQFF. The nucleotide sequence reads TGTGCCAGTAGGCCCGGGACTGTCTCCTACAATGAGCAGTTCTTC.